This is a list of T cell receptor beta chains from one sample in a study of blood T cell repertoires in COVID-19. TCRdb's copy holds only in-frame clones and misses some; the assay was immunoSEQ multiplex PCR. This sample yields some 100,000 clones, of which around 88% are seen a single time; roughly 7.4% belongs to the top ten. Sequencing was performed on peripheral blood. These receptors all come from a woman aged 70-85 years with acute or convalescent COVID-19. Both conserved end residues are part of each CDR3. D genes are given only for firm matches. Clone size, where shown, is once, few, many, or a class for clones that have expanded.

cdr3_length | j_call | v_call | clone_size | d_call | cdr3_aa | cdr3_nt
13 | TRBJ2-3 | TRBV24-1 | NA | NA | CATSDLLEDTQYF | TGTGCCACCAGTGATTTGCTAGAAGATACGCAGTATTTT
12 | TRBJ2-7 | TRBV10-1 | NA | TRBD2 | CASSRTSGEQYF | TGCGCCAGCAGTAGGACTAGCGGGGAGCAGTACTTC
13 | TRBJ2-1 | TRBV18 | NA | NA | CASSPGSYNEQFF | TGTGCCAGCTCTCCGGGATCCTACAATGAGCAGTTCTTC
15 | TRBJ1-3 | TRBV19 | NA | NA | CASSIANRAGNTIYF | TGTGCCAGTAGTATCGCGAACAGGGCTGGAAACACCATATATTTT
15 | TRBJ1-1 | TRBV6-5 | NA | NA | CASSPRTGMNTEAFF | TGTGCCAGCAGTCCCCGGACGGGAATGAACACTGAAGCTTTCTTT
18 | TRBJ2-1 | TRBV7-9 | NA | NA | CASSAPILGVAVYNEQFF | TGTGCCAGCAGCGCGCCTATTTTGGGAGTTGCTGTGTACAATGAGCAGTTCTTC
16 | TRBJ2-1 | TRBV27 | NA | NA | CASSPTRQPRDNEQFF | TGTGCCAGCAGTCCCACCAGACAGCCCCGAGACAATGAGCAGTTCTTC
13 | TRBJ2-7 | TRBV28 | once | TRBD1 | CASKWDSGYEQYF | TGTGCCAGCAAGTGGGACAGTGGGTACGAGCAGTACTTC
12 | TRBJ1-1 | TRBV7-8 | NA | NA | CASSPQITEAFF | TGTGCCAGCAGCCCCCAGATCACTGAAGCTTTCTTT
14 | TRBJ2-5 | TRBV5-6 | NA | NA | CASSTGEYARTQYF | TGTGCCAGCAGCACGGGGGAGTACGCGAGGACCCAGTACTTC
14 | TRBJ1-6 | TRBV19 | NA | TRBD1 | CASTPGQGNSPLHF | TGTGCCAGTACCCCGGGACAGGGGAATTCACCCCTCCACTTT
14 | TRBJ1-2 | TRBV9 | NA | NA | CASSPRGGLYGYTF | TGTGCCAGCAGCCCCCGGGGAGGGCTTTATGGCTACACCTTC
13 | TRBJ1-2 | TRBV12-3/TRBV12-4 | few | TRBD1 | CASSWGQRVGYTF | TGTGCCAGCAGTTGGGGACAGAGGGTTGGCTACACCTTC
15 | TRBJ1-6 | TRBV6-5 | NA | NA | CASRDTSSYNSPLHF | TGTGCCAGCAGGGACACCAGCTCCTATAATTCACCCCTCCACTTT
15 | TRBJ1-3 | TRBV9 | NA | NA | CASSAHQGWGNTIYF | TGTGCCAGCAGCGCCCACCAGGGATGGGGAAACACCATATATTTT
14 | TRBJ2-5 | TRBV3-1/TRBV3-2 | NA | TRBD1 | CASSQGTGIETQYF | TGTGCCAGCAGCCAAGGGACAGGGATAGAGACCCAGTACTTC
13 | TRBJ2-7 | TRBV6-5 | NA | TRBD1 | CASRETGLYEQYF | TGTGCCAGCAGGGAGACAGGGCTCTACGAGCAGTACTTC
15 | TRBJ2-1 | TRBV6-5 | NA | NA | CASSPSVNLALEQFF | TGTGCCAGCAGCCCCTCCGTTAATCTAGCACTTGAGCAGTTCTTC
13 | TRBJ2-7 | TRBV3-1/TRBV3-2 | NA | NA | CASSLTLSYEQYF | TGTGCCAGCAGCCTGACTCTGTCCTACGAGCAGTACTTC
14 | TRBJ2-1 | TRBV4-2 | NA | TRBD1 | CASSQTDRVYEQFF | TGTGCCAGCAGCCAAACCGACAGGGTCTATGAGCAGTTCTTC
15 | TRBJ2-7 | TRBV28 | NA | TRBD1 | CASSSDRGLRYEQYF | TGTGCCAGCAGTTCAGACAGGGGGCTGCGCTACGAGCAGTACTTC
17 | TRBJ2-2 | TRBV24-1 | NA | TRBD1 | CATSDLPTGRNTGELFF | TGTGCCACCAGTGATCTACCGACAGGGCGGAACACCGGGGAGCTGTTTTTT
19 | TRBJ2-5 | TRBV6-2/TRBV6-3 | NA | TRBD2 | CASSPPQTGTSGRQETQYF | TGTGCCAGCAGCCCCCCCCAAACCGGGACTAGCGGGAGACAAGAGACCCAGTACTTC
14 | TRBJ1-4 | TRBV5-1 | NA | TRBD1 | CASSKQGVVEKLFF | TGCGCCAGCAGCAAACAGGGGGTGGTTGAAAAACTGTTTTTT
16 | TRBJ2-7 | TRBV5-6 | NA | NA | CASSSRRHQTPYEQYF | TGTGCCAGCAGCTCCCGCCGACACCAGACCCCCTACGAGCAGTACTTC
15 | TRBJ1-4 | TRBV9 | NA | NA | CASSATGSRREKLFF | TGTGCCAGCAGCGCAACCGGGTCCCGGAGGGAAAAACTGTTTTTT
13 | TRBJ2-7 | TRBV19 | NA | NA | CATSGTISYEQYF | TGTGCCACCTCCGGGACAATCTCCTACGAGCAGTACTTC
13 | TRBJ1-2 | TRBV14 | NA | NA | CASSQDPRGGYTF | TGTGCCAGCAGCCAAGATCCGCGGGGCGGCTACACCTTC
16 | TRBJ2-1 | TRBV10-1 | NA | NA | CASSDFGGRGYNEQFF | TGCGCCAGCAGTGATTTCGGCGGTCGGGGCTACAATGAGCAGTTCTTC
15 | TRBJ2-5 | TRBV5-1 | NA | TRBD2 | CASSFLGTSGETQYF | TGCGCCAGCAGCTTCCTCGGGACTAGCGGAGAGACCCAGTACTTC
17 | TRBJ1-6 | TRBV3-1/TRBV3-2 | few | NA | CASSPTLGSFYNSPLHF | TGTGCCAGCAGTCCTACCCTTGGGAGTTTCTATAATTCACCCCTCCACTTT